This T cell receptor beta chain was captured in a study of response to subunit inactivated influenza vaccine. From the RT-PCR reads, TCRdb called clonotypes with MiXCR, one entry per CDR3 protein. The top ten clones hold roughly 3.1% of a sample with 500,000 to 600,000 distinct CDR3 sequences, about 15% of them seen once. CDR1 SGHDT and CDR2 YYEEEE come from the germline V gene. V lost 2 bases and J 8 bases, leaving 25 bases between the germline ends. The CDR3 totals 18 residues. This receptor was obtained from a man aged 50-75 years who received an inactivated influenza vaccine. The chain couples TRBV5-6 to TRBJ1-4; weak D call: TRBD1 (6 bases). The starting material was CD4+ T cells sorted from PBMCs, obtained roughly 24 months after vaccination. The CDR3 spells CASSFGGNGGPVSEKLFF. CDR3 DNA sequence: TGTGCCAGCAGCTTCGGGGGGAACGGGGGGCCGGTTTCCGAAAAACTGTTTTTT.